This T cell receptor beta chain was identified in a study of T cells after yellow fever vaccination. Study in general: The fractions with low cell numbers were processed using SMART-Seq v4 Ultra Low Input.

5'RACE template switching produced TCR cDNA carrying a universal primer site and UMIs. TCRdb fed the 5' RACE reads into MiXCR, producing one record per CDR3 protein. The profile covers 250,000 or so distinct CDR3 sequences, with more than 6.5% appearing a single time and 1.1% taken by the ten largest. In this sample, this clonotype turned up many times. Its cognate antigen is unknown. Study observations and caveats: In post-booster samples, most primary-vaccination clones reappeared (roughly 96% CD4, roughly 89% CD8). Only a small proportion of the clonotypes turned up in both the CD4 and the CD8 compartments, likely arising from convergent recombination.

The origin of this receptor is a man under 40 who received the YFV17D yellow fever vaccine. The source material was CD4+ T cells sorted from PBMCs, sampled on the day of the yellow fever booster vaccination.

CDR3 amino acids: CASTGLGLAGNEQFF. The CDR3 DNA is TGTGCCAGCACTGGACTGGGACTAGCGGGGAATGAGCAGTTCTTC. V is TRBV12-3 or TRBV12-4 and J is TRBJ2-1; 13 bases align to TRBD2. The CDR3 is made up of 15 amino acids. The V gene end was trimmed by 7 bases and the J gene end by 7 bases; junction bases not matched to a gene: 7.